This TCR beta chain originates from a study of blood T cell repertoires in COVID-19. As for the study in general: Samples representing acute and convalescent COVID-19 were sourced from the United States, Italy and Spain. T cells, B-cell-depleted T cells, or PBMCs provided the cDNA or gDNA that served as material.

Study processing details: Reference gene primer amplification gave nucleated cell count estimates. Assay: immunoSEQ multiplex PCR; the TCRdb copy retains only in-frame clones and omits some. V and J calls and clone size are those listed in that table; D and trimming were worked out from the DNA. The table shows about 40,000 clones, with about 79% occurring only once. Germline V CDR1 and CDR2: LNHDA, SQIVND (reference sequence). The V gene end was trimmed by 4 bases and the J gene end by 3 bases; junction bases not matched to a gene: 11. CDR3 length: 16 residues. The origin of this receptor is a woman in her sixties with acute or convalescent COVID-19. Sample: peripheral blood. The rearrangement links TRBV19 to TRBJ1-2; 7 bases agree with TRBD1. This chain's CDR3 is CASSNPGQRTDYGYTF. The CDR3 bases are TGTGCCAGTAGTAATCCGGGACAGCGGACGGACTATGGCTACACCTTC.